This T cell receptor (beta chain) was captured in a study of OX40 agonist ivuxolimab in advanced cancers. Whole-study context: With a range of about 23 to 85, age averaged approximately 64 years, and more than 75% were male.

Only in-frame clones appear in the TCRdb table, and some are missing; sequencing was by immunoSEQ multiplex PCR. Of just over 60,000 clones detected, 75% to 95% appear once; the ten largest clones hold about an eighth. CDR1 and CDR2 (germline): SGHNT, YENEEA. This CDR3 region has 16 residues. V was cut by 4 bases and J by 3 bases, with 18 bases left in between. Points from the study as a whole: At doses 0.1 to 3.0 mg/kg, CD4+ and CD8+ clones expanded.

In regard to this clone: As yet, its antigen is unknown.

This rearrangement joins TRBV11-3 to TRBJ1-1, with D unresolved. The TCR was taken from an adult with an advanced solid tumor such as melanoma, head and neck, liver or kidney cancer. The input for sequencing was CD4+ or CD8+ T cells sorted from blood, taken in a trial of the OX40 agonist ivuxolimab. The CDR3 DNA reads TGTGCCAGCAGCTCGCCCCGTCTAGACCCGGACACTGAAGCTTTCTTT. This encodes CASSSPRLDPDTEAFF.